This TCR beta chain was sequenced in a study of T cells in Graves' hyperthyroidism and ophthalmopathy. This CDR3 comprises 15 residues. Germline CDR1 reads LNHDA; CDR2 reads SQIVND (reference sequence). Trimming pared 8 bases from V and 0 bases from J, leaving 11 bases between. Together with thyroid ultrasound, orbital computed tomography, serum thyroxine and TRAb, clinical symptoms were used for diagnoses. Amplification yielded TCR beta CDR3 regions, with RNA transcripts as the source. Using the HTBI primer set, a first-round RT-PCR was run on the TCR CDR3. TCRdb fed the multiplex PCR reads into MiXCR, producing one record per CDR3 protein. Counted here are approximately 490,000 distinct CDR3 sequences, 22% occurring once; the ten biggest clones make up 45% to 55%.

The source material was blood. This receptor was taken from a woman aged 70-85 years with Graves' ophthalmopathy. The chain joins TRBV19 to TRBJ1-6, with unresolved D. The DNA of the CDR3 is TGTGCCAGTCGCGAGAGGTACTCCTATAATTCACCCCTCCACTTT. Its translation: CASRERYSYNSPLHF.